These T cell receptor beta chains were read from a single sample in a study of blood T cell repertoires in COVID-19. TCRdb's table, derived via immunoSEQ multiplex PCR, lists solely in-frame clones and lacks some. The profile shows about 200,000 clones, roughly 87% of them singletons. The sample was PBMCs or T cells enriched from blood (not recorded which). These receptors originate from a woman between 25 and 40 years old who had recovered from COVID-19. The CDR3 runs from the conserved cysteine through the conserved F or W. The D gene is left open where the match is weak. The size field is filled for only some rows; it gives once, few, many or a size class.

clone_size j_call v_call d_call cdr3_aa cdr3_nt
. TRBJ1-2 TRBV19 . CASSIDPPGGHYTF TGTGCCAGTAGTATAGACCCTCCGGGGGGACACTACACCTTC
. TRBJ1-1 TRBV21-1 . CASSTVEEMRPFRNTEAFF TGTGCCAGCAGCACCGTTGAGGAAATGCGACCTTTTCGGAACACTGAAGCTTTCTTT
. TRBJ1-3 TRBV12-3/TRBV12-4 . CASSRVLGNTIYF TGTGCCAGCAGTCGGGTCCTCGGAAACACCATATATTTT
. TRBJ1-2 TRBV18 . CATTPTLQGLEDYGYTF TGTGCCACAACTCCTACTCTACAGGGATTGGAAGACTATGGCTACACCTTC
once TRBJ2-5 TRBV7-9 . CASSLVQGAEETQYF TGTGCCAGCAGCCTCGTACAGGGTGCGGAAGAGACCCAGTACTTC
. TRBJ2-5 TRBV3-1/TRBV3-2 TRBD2 CASSRLLAGALETQYF TGTGCCAGCAGCCGACTACTAGCGGGAGCCCTTGAGACCCAGTACTTC
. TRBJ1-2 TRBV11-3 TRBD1 CASSLEDRGGYTF TGTGCCAGCAGCTTAGAGGACAGGGGTGGCTACACCTTC
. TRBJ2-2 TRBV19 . CASSIYTGTGELFF TGTGCCAGTAGTATTTATACGGGTACCGGGGAGCTGTTTTTT
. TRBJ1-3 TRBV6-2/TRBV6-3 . CASSYDNDEGRTGNTIYF TGTGCCAGCAGTTACGATAACGACGAGGGAAGGACTGGAAACACCATATATTTT
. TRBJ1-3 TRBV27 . CASSYTGLSGNTIYF TGTGCCAGCAGTTACACAGGGCTCTCTGGAAACACCATATATTTT
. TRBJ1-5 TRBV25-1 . CASSESGIGQPQHF TGTGCCAGCAGTGAATCGGGGATCGGTCAGCCCCAGCATTTT
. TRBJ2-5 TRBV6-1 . CASSEVSGEQETQYF TGTGCCAGCAGTGAAGTAAGCGGAGAGCAAGAGACCCAGTACTTC
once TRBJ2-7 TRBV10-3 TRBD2 CAIDSGGGYEQYF TGTGCCATCGATAGCGGGGGGGGCTACGAGCAGTACTTC
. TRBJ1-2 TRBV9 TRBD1 CASSGPSTGHYGYTF TGTGCCAGCAGCGGCCCCTCGACAGGGCACTATGGCTACACCTTC
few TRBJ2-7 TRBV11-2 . CASSLDPYEQYF TGTGCCAGCAGCTTAGATCCTTACGAGCAGTACTTC
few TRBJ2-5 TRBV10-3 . CAISSSGETQYF TGTGCCATCAGCTCGTCGGGAGAGACCCAGTACTTC
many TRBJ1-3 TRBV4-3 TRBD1 CASSQDLRNRGSGNTIYF TGCGCCAGCAGCCAAGATCTTCGTAACAGGGGATCTGGAAACACCATATATTTT
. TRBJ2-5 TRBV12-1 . CASSFAGRWETQYF TGTGCCAGCAGCTTTGCGGGCAGGTGGGAGACCCAGTACTTC
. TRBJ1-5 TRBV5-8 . CASSPGREDQPQHF TGTGCCAGCAGCCCGGGGAGGGAGGATCAGCCCCAGCATTTT
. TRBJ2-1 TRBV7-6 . CASSLGGGVRNEQFF TGTGCCAGCAGCTTAGGGGGCGGGGTGAGGAATGAGCAGTTCTTC
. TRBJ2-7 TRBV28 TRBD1 CASSSSGQGRYEQYF TGTGCCAGCAGTTCATCGGGACAGGGGAGATACGAGCAGTACTTC
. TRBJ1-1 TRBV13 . CASQGTPNAEAFF TGTGCCAGCCAGGGAACCCCTAACGCCGAAGCTTTCTTT
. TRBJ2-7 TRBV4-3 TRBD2 CASSQSAGVNYEQYF TGCGCCAGCAGCCAGTCAGCGGGGGTAAACTACGAGCAGTACTTC
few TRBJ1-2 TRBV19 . CASSIVEGSEGYTF TGTGCCAGTAGTATAGTTGAGGGATCAGAGGGCTACACCTTC
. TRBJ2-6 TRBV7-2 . CASTPYPGANVLTF TGTGCCAGTACCCCCTACCCCGGGGCCAACGTCCTGACTTTC
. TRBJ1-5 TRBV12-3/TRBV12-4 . CASSLVNQQPQHF TGTGCCAGCAGTTTAGTGAACCAGCAGCCCCAGCATTTT
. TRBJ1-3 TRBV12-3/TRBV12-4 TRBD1 CASRPGQGGAIYF TGTGCCAGCAGGCCGGGACAGGGAGGCGCCATATATTTT
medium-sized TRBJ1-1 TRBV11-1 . CASSFAGREAFF TGTGCCAGCAGCTTTGCCGGGAGAGAAGCTTTCTTT
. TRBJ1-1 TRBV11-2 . CASSWGGMNTEAFF TGTGCCAGCAGCTGGGGGGGCATGAACACTGAAGCTTTCTTT
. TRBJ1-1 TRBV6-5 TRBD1 CASSTRYRDRTEAFF TGTGCCAGCTCCACGAGGTATAGGGACAGGACTGAAGCTTTCTTT
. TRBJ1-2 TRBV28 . CASSLFGQSFGYTF TGTGCCAGCAGTTTATTTGGACAGTCCTTCGGCTACACCTTC
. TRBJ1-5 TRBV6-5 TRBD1 CASSYLTGPEQPQHF TGTGCCAGCAGCTACTTGACAGGGCCTGAACAGCCCCAGCATTTT
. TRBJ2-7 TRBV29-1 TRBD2 CSVEDLSSGGLYEQYF TGCAGCGTTGAAGATCTAAGTAGCGGGGGCCTTTACGAGCAGTACTTC
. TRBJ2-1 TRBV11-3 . CASSQMGTFDEQFF TGTGCCAGCAGCCAGATGGGGACATTCGATGAGCAGTTCTTC
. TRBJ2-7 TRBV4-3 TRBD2 CASGRASGRSYEQYF TGCGCCAGCGGAAGGGCTAGCGGGAGGTCCTACGAGCAGTACTTC
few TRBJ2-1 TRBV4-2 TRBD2 CASSQNSGSGHNEQFF TGTGCCAGCAGCCAAAATAGCGGGAGTGGGCACAATGAGCAGTTCTTC
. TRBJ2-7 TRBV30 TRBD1 CAWTLRDSEQYF TGTGCCTGGACCTTGAGGGACAGCGAGCAGTACTTC
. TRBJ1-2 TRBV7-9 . CASSLAGAGYGYTF TGTGCCAGCAGCTTAGCGGGGGCCGGGTATGGCTACACCTTC
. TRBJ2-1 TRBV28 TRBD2 CASSPFRLAGDNEQFF TGTGCCAGCAGTCCCTTCAGACTAGCGGGAGACAATGAGCAGTTCTTC
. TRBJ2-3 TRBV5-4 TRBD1 CASSGTGTEYTDTQYF TGTGCCAGCAGCGGGACCGGGACAGAGTACACAGATACGCAGTATTTT
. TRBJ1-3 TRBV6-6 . CASSFTGTPRDTIYF TGTGCCAGCAGTTTTACCGGGACACCAAGGGACACCATATATTTT
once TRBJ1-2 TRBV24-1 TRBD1 CATSDRSTGGYGYTF TGTGCCACCAGTGATCGTTCGACAGGGGGCTATGGCTACACCTTC
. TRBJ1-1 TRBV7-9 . CASSGRGIRGTEAFF TGTGCCAGCAGCGGGAGGGGTATTAGGGGCACTGAAGCTTTCTTT
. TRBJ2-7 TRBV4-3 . CASSRTIGSSYEQYF TGCGCCAGCAGCCGAACGATCGGGTCCTCCTACGAGCAGTACTTC
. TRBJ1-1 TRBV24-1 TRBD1 CATSDSTGVGTEAFF TGTGCCACCAGTGACTCGACAGGGGTAGGCACTGAAGCTTTCTTT
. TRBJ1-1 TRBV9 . CASSAHSLLTEAFF TGTGCCAGCAGCGCCCACAGCCTTCTCACTGAAGCTTTCTTT
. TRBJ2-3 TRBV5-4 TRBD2 CASSLKTSGRRSTDTQYF TGTGCCAGCAGCTTGAAAACTAGCGGGAGGAGGAGCACAGATACGCAGTATTTT
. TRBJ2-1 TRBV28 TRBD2 CASSSLADPYNEQFF TGTGCCAGCAGTTCACTAGCGGACCCATACAATGAGCAGTTCTTC
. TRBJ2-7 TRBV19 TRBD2 CASSVASGGAGEQYF TGTGCCAGTAGCGTGGCTAGCGGGGGGGCGGGTGAGCAGTACTTC
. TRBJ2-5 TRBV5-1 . CASSLDRSRGETQYF TGCGCCAGCAGCTTGGACAGGAGCCGAGGAGAGACCCAGTACTTC
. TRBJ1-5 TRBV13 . CASSGENQPQHF TGTGCCAGCAGCGGGGAGAATCAGCCCCAGCATTTT
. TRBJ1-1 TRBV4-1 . CASSQDPLMNTEAFF TGCGCCAGCAGCCAAGATCCACTTATGAACACTGAAGCTTTCTTT
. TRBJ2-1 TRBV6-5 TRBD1 CASGKDRDTNNEQFF TGTGCCAGCGGGAAAGACAGGGACACCAACAATGAGCAGTTCTTC
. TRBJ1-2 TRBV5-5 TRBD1 CASSSGTAYADYTF TGTGCCAGCAGCTCAGGGACAGCCTATGCGGACTACACCTTC